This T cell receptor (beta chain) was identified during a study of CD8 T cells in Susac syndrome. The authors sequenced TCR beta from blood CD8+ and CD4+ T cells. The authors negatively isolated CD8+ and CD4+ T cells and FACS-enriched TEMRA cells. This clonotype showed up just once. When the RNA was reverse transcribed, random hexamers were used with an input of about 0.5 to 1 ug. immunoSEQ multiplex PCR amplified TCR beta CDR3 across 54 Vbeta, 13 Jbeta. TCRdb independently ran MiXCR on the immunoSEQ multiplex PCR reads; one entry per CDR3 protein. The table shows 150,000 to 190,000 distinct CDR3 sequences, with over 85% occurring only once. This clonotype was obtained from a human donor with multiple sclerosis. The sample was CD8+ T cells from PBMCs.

This CDR3 is CASSPLLGNYGYTF. As DNA, the CDR3 is TGTGCCAGCAGTCCTTTACTGGGAAACTATGGCTACACCTTC. The chain joins TRBV12-3 or TRBV12-4 to TRBJ1-2; D call uncertain. Trimming took off 5 bases at V and 2 bases at J, with 12 bases between the two ends. The CDR3 contains 14 residues.